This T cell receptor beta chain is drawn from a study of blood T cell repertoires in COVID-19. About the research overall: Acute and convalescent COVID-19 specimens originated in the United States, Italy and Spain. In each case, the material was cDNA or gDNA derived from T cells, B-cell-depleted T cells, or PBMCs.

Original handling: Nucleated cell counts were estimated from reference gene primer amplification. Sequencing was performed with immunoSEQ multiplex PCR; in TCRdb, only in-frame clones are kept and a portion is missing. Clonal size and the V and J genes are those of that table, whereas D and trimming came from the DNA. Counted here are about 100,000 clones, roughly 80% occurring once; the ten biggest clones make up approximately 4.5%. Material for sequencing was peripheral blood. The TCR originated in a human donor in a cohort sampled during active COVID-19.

CDR3 nucleotides: TGTGCCAGCAGCTTAGGTAGGGGCTCCTACGAGCAGTACTTC. Residues: CASSLGRGSYEQYF. The chain combines TRBV7-2 with TRBJ2-7; a possible D gene is TRBD1 (5 bases). From germline, CDR1 is SGHTA and CDR2 FQGNSA. This CDR3 contains 14 residues. V lost 1 base and J 0 bases, leaving 7 bases between the germline ends.